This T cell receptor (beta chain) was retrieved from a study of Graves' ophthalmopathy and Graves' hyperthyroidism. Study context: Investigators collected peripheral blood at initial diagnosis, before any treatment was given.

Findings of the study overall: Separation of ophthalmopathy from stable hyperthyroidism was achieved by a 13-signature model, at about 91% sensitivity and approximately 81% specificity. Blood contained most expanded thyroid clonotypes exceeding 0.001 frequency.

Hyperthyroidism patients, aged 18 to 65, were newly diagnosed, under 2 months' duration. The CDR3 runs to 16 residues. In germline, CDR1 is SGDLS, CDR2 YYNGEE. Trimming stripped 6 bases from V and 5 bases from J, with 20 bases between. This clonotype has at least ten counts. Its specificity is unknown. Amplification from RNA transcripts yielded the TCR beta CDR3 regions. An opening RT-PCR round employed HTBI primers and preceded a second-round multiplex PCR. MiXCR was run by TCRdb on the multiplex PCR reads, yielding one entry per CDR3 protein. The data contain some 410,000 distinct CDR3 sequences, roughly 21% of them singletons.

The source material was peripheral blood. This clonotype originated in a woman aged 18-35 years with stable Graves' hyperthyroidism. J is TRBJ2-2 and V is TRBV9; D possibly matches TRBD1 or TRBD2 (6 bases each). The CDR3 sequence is CASTPFGGVRTGELFF. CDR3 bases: TGTGCCAGCACCCCCTTCGGGGGCGTAAGAACCGGGGAGCTGTTTTTT.